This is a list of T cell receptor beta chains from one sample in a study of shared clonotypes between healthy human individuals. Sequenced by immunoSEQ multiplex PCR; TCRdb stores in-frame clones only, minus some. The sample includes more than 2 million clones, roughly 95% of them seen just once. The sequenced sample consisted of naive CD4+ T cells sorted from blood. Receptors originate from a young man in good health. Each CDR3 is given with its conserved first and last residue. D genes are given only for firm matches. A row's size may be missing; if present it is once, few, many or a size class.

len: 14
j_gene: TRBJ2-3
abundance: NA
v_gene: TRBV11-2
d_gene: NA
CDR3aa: CASSLDLAGDTQYF
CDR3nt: TGTGCCAGCAGCTTAGATTTGGCTGGGGATACGCAGTATTTT

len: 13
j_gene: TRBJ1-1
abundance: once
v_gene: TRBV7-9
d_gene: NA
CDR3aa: CASRHGAAGEAFF
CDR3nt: TGTGCCAGCAGACACGGGGCGGCCGGGGAAGCTTTCTTT

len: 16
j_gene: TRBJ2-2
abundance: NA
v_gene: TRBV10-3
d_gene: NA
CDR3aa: CAISELGGLNTGELFF
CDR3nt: TGTGCCATCAGTGAATTGGGGGGCCTCAACACCGGGGAGCTGTTTTTT

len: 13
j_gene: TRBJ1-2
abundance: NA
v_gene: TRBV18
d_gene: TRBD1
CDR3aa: CASSTGTGAGYTF
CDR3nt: TGTGCCAGCTCAACCGGGACAGGGGCTGGCTACACCTTC

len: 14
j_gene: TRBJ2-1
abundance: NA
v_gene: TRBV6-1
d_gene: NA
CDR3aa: CASSPKGSYNEQFF
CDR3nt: TGTGCCAGCAGCCCTAAAGGCTCCTACAATGAGCAGTTCTTC

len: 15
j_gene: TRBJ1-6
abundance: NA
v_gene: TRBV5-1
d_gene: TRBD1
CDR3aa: CASSLTGQGGSPPHF
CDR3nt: TGCGCCAGCAGCTTAACTGGACAGGGTGGATCACCCCCCCACTTT

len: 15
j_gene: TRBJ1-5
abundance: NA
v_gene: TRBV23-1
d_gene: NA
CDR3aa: CASSQSSLGNQPQHF
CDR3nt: TGCGCCAGCAGTCAATCTAGCCTGGGCAATCAGCCCCAGCATTTT

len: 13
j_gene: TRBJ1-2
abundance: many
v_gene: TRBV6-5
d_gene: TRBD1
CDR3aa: CASSYSDRALYTF
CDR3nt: TGTGCCAGCAGTTACTCGGACAGGGCCTTATACACCTTC

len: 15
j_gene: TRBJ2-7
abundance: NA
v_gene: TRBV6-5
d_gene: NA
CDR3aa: CASSPPGTEASEQYF
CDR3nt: TGTGCCAGCAGTCCACCAGGGACGGAGGCCTCCGAGCAGTACTTC

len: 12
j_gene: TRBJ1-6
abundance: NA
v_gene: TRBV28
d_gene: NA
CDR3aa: CASNRFGSPLHF
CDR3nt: TGTGCCAGCAACAGGTTTGGTTCACCCCTCCACTTT

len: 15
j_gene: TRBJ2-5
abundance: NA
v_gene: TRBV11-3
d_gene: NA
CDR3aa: CASSSESGKQGTQYF
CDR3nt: TGTGCCAGCAGCTCAGAATCAGGGAAGCAAGGGACCCAGTACTTC

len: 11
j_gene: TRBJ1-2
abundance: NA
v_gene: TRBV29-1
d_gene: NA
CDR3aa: CSVGQGYGYTF
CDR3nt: TGCAGCGTTGGGCAGGGGTATGGCTACACCTTC

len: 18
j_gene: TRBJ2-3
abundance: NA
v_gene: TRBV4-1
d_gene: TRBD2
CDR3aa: CASSQDGTSGGRGDTQYF
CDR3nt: TGCGCCAGCAGCCAAGATGGGACTAGCGGGGGCCGGGGAGATACGCAGTATTTT

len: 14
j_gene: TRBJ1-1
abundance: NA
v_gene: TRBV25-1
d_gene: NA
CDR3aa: CASSAAVMNTEAFF
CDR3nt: TGTGCCAGCAGTGCGGCAGTTATGAACACTGAAGCTTTCTTT